This T cell receptor beta chain comes out of a study of patients with pleural tuberculosis. Germline trimming cut 3 bases from V and 4 bases from J; bases unmatched to any gene: 6. CDR3 length: 15 amino acids. Germline assignment: CDR1 MDHEN and CDR2 SYDVKM. This clonotype was counted many times. TCRdb passed the reads through MiXCR, listing each CDR3 protein once. The profile shows around 50,000 distinct CDR3 sequences, about 7.9% of them singletons. V usage is TRBV28 and J usage is TRBJ2-5; TRBD1 matches at 9 bases. The origin of this receptor is a human donor with pleural tuberculosis. In DNA form, the CDR3 reads TGTGCCAGCAGTTTCCCGAGACAGGGGGGAGAGACCCAGTACTTC. It codes for CASSFPRQGGETQYF.